A selection of T cell receptor beta chains follows, all from one sample in a study of blood T cell repertoires in COVID-19. The method was immunoSEQ multiplex PCR; TCRdb's version includes in-frame clones alone and lacks a portion of them. Seen here are about 310,000 clones, 87% observed once, and the top ten hold roughly 8%. The sequenced material came from peripheral blood. Receptors originate from a woman aged 45-60 years who had recovered from COVID-19. Each CDR3 is given with its conserved first and last residue. A D gene is named only where the DNA matches it firmly. Expanded clones are given a class, and other clones once, few, many or no size at all.

J	D	size	V	CDR3	DNA
TRBJ1-1	NA	few	TRBV12-3/TRBV12-4	CASRNRVDTEAFF	TGTGCCAGCAGAAACAGGGTGGACACTGAAGCTTTCTTT
TRBJ2-2	NA	NA	TRBV7-9	CASRDLAGTGELFF	TGTGCCAGCAGGGACCTCGCGGGCACCGGGGAGCTGTTTTTT
TRBJ1-6	NA	NA	TRBV6-5	CASSYSRPFYNSPLHF	TGTGCCAGCAGTTACTCGAGGCCGTTCTATAATTCACCCCTCCACTTT
TRBJ2-1	NA	NA	TRBV7-2	CASSLVVGGGPNEQFF	TGTGCCAGCAGCTTAGTAGTTGGCGGGGGCCCCAATGAGCAGTTCTTC
TRBJ1-2	NA	NA	TRBV28	CASSPPKGGNYGYTF	TGTGCCAGCAGTCCTCCGAAAGGGGGAAACTATGGCTACACCTTC
TRBJ1-2	NA	NA	TRBV7-3	CASSLKRSGNYGYTF	TGTGCCAGCAGCTTAAAGCGGTCGGGTAACTATGGCTACACCTTC
TRBJ2-3	NA	NA	TRBV4-3	CASSQESGSSTDTQYF	TGCGCCAGCAGCCAAGAGAGCGGGTCTAGCACAGATACGCAGTATTTT
TRBJ1-2	NA	NA	TRBV28	CASSPPYSSYGYTF	TGTGCCAGCAGTCCCCCTTACAGCTCCTATGGCTACACCTTC
TRBJ1-1	NA	NA	TRBV7-3	CASSPPSGPEAFF	TGTGCCAGCAGCCCCCCGTCAGGGCCTGAAGCTTTCTTT
TRBJ1-1	NA	NA	TRBV6-5	CASTQGFEAFF	TGTGCCAGCACCCAGGGGTTTGAAGCTTTCTTT
TRBJ2-1	TRBD2	few	TRBV20-1	CSASDRGGRKSYNEQFF	TGCAGTGCTAGTGATCGGGGCGGGAGAAAGTCCTACAATGAGCAGTTCTTC
TRBJ1-2	NA	NA	TRBV28	CASSLIISYGYTF	TGTGCCAGCAGTTTAATTATTTCCTATGGCTACACCTTC
TRBJ1-5	NA	NA	TRBV3-1/TRBV3-2	CASSHNRDNQPQHF	TGTGCCAGCAGCCACAACAGGGACAATCAGCCCCAGCATTTT
TRBJ2-7	TRBD2	NA	TRBV27	CASSLGLAGYEQYF	TGTGCCAGCAGTTTGGGACTAGCGGGCTACGAGCAGTACTTC
TRBJ1-2	NA	NA	TRBV6-5	CASSYREAGYTF	TGTGCCAGCAGTTACAGGGAGGCTGGCTACACCTTC
TRBJ1-2	TRBD1	NA	TRBV7-9	CASSLTTGAYGYTF	TGTGCCAGCAGCCTTACGACAGGGGCATATGGCTACACCTTC
TRBJ2-3	NA	NA	TRBV7-3	CASSSSSKDTQYF	TGTGCCAGCAGCTCATCTAGCAAGGATACGCAGTATTTT
TRBJ2-1	NA	NA	TRBV5-1	CASSVTSFYNEQFF	TGCGCCAGCAGCGTCACTAGCTTCTACAATGAGCAGTTCTTC